This TCR beta chain was recorded in a study of Ad26.COV2.S vaccination and SARS-CoV-2 variants. The study, taken as a whole, reports: Once vaccination had occurred, spike-specific CD8+ and CD4+ T cell responses reportedly showed substantial breadth.

Sequencing used immunoSEQ multiplex PCR; TCRdb keeps in-frame clones, though not all of them. The profile covers some 450,000 clones, with 90% appearing a single time and 4.3% taken by the ten largest. Germline lookup yields CDR1 LGHDT and CDR2 YNNKEL (reference sequence). The V gene lost 5 bases and the J gene lost 8 bases, with 10 bases spanning the gap. The CDR3 is 13 residues long. This clone came up a few times. Its target is unknown. Documented treatment: 15 to 20 received Ad26.COV2.S at low or high dose, single or two shots; about 5 received placebo; per-sample allocation not given. After the first vaccine or placebo injection, samples were drawn on day 63.

This receptor was obtained from a person between 18 and 59 years old who received the Ad26.COV2.S COVID-19 vaccine or a placebo. This chain connects TRBV3-1 (or the pseudogene TRBV3-2) to TRBJ1-6; D call uncertain. The sample in question was peripheral blood, obtained in a trial of Ad26.COV2.S vaccine versus placebo. The CDR3 region has the DNA TGTGCCAGCAGCTGGCGTGGGCATTCACCCCTCCACTTT. Translating gives CASSWRGHSPLHF.